Shown below are 27 T cell receptor beta chains from a single sample sequenced in a study of T cell responses to AZD1222 COVID-19 vaccine. The table came from immunoSEQ multiplex PCR; TCRdb's copy has only in-frame clones and leaves some out. The table has 150,000 to 180,000 clones, 90% seen once; the top ten hold about 1.7%. Sample: peripheral blood, taken on day 0 of AZD1222 vaccination. These receptor sequences come from an adult in good health.

The chain joins TRBV6-2 or TRBV6-3 to TRBJ2-7; weak D call: TRBD1 (6 bases). V gave up 6 bases and J gave up 4 bases, with 13 bases separating them. This CDR3 contains 13 residues. Germline V CDR1 and CDR2: MNHEY, SVGEGT. The CDR3 region is CASSKGGPYEQYF. The CDR3, as DNA: TGTGCCAGCAGCAAAGGGGGACCATACGAGCAGTACTTC.

V gene TRBV19 combines with J gene TRBJ2-1, with TRBD2 matching over 11 bases. CDR1 and CDR2 (germline): LNHDA, SQIVND (reference sequence). This CDR3 comprises 16 residues. J was trimmed by 4 bases and V by 5 bases; bases with no gene match: 7. CDR3 in DNA: TGTGCCAGTAGTCCTTGGACTAGCGGGCAGTACAATGAGCAGTTCTTC. Its translation: CASSPWTSGQYNEQFF.

This chain's CDR3 is CASSSPGGTAYEQYF. CDR3 nucleotides: TGTGCCAGCAGCTCCCCGGGGGGGACAGCCTACGAGCAGTACTTC. The chain is built from TRBV7-9 and TRBJ2-7, with D maybe TRBD2 (8 bases). The length of the CDR3 is 15 residues. CDR1 SEHNR and CDR2 FQNEAQ come from the germline V gene (reference sequence). The V end lost 4 bases, the J end lost 2 bases, and 15 bases lay between the germline ends. Full variable domain (rest looked up from reference TRBV7-9 and TRBJ2-7): DTGVSQNPRHKITKRGQNVTFRCDPISEHNRLYWYRQTLGQGPEFLTYFQNEAQLEKSRLLSDRFSAERPKGSFSTLEIQRTEQGDSAMYLCASSSPGGTAYEQYFGPGTRLTVT.

Concerning this clone: Compared with germline, one end of the junction differs, possibly owing to a read error. The chain joins TRBV7-9 to TRBJ1-1, with 10 bases that match TRBD1. The CDR3 consists of 16 residues. Germline V gives CDR1 SEHNR, CDR2 FQNEAQ (reference sequence). CDR3 bases: TGTGCCAGCAGCTTGACAGGGGGCCATGTGAATACTGAAGCTTTCTTT. Its protein is CASSLTGGHVNTEAFF.

This rearrangement joins TRBV2 to TRBJ2-3, with a tentative D call TRBD2 (6 bases). Germline V gene sequence: CDR1 SNHLY, CDR2 FYNNEI. The CDR3 totals 16 residues. V lost 5 bases to trimming and J lost 2 bases, with 17 bases between them. The CDR3 bases are TGTGCCAGCAGTCCCGAGGTGGGGGGATTCACAGATACGCAGTATTTT. Amino acid sequence: CASSPEVGGFTDTQYF.

The table lists this clone with a count of one. J is TRBJ2-3 and V is TRBV19; maybe TRBD1 (5 bases). Trimming removed 6 bases at V and 3 bases at J, with 10 bases between. Germline V gives CDR1 LNHDA, CDR2 SQIVND (reference sequence). The CDR3 spans 13 residues. CDR3 bases: TGTGCCAGTAGGGTGACAGCTACAGATACGCAGTATTTT. This translates into CASRVTATDTQYF.

V is TRBV12-5 and J is TRBJ2-7; TRBD2 matches 7 bases. Germline CDR1 reads LGHNT; CDR2 reads FRNRAP. V shed 5 bases and J 3 bases; nucleotides not matched to a gene: 4. CDR3 length equals 13 residues. The CDR3 region has the DNA TGTGCTAGTGGTCGGGAGGAAGGCTACGAGCAGTACTTC. Amino acids: CASGREEGYEQYF.

This clone was seen just once. Within the sample, other DNA sequences also encode this same CDR3. V and J are TRBV6-5 and TRBJ1-1, with D uncertain. This CDR3 is built from 13 residues. Germline V gives CDR1 MNHEY, CDR2 SVGAGI. The V end was cut by 5 bases, the J end by 4 bases, with 11 bases between. The CDR3 nucleotides read TGTGCCAGCAGTCGCTCTGAGGGCACTGAAGCTTTCTTT. Its translation: CASSRSEGTEAFF.

V is TRBV4-1 and J is TRBJ1-3, with D possibly being TRBD1 (6 bases). Trimming removed 0 bases at V and 1 base at J, with 7 bases between. Germline V lookup: CDR1 MGHRA, CDR2 YSYEKL. The CDR3 has 15 residues. The CDR3 DNA follows: TGCGCCAGCAGCCAAGATGGGACATCTGGAAACACCATATATTTT. Encoded protein: CASSQDGTSGNTIYF.

The chain uses TRBV5-1 and TRBJ2-7; 10 bases are a match to TRBD2. Germline values: CDR1 SGHRS, CDR2 YFSETQ. After removal of 3 bases from V and 4 bases from J, the junction contained 4 bases not matched to a gene. The CDR3 sequence is 14 residues long. This CDR3 reads CASSSSGSQYEQYF. The DNA of the CDR3 is TGCGCCAGCAGCTCTAGCGGGAGTCAATACGAGCAGTACTTC.

This clone occurred a few times. The chain's CDR3 is CASSSPRTSGFYNEQFF. In DNA form, the CDR3 reads TGTGCCAGCAGTTCCCCCCGGACTAGCGGATTCTACAATGAGCAGTTCTTC. The chain is built from TRBV27 and TRBJ2-1; 10 bases align to TRBD2. This CDR3 has 17 amino acids. The germline V gene has CDR1 MNHEY and CDR2 SMNVEV (reference sequence). After removal of 4 bases from V and 3 bases from J, the junction contained 9 bases not matched to a gene.

The V and J genes are TRBV11-2 and TRBJ1-2; D possibly corresponds to TRBD1 (6 bases). Germline CDR1 is SGHAT and CDR2 is FQNNGV. The CDR3 extends over 14 amino acids. Trimming cost V 1 base and J 7 bases, with 13 bases left between them. The CDR3 sequence: CASSLVGGPGGYTF. In DNA, the CDR3 is TGTGCCAGCAGCTTAGTAGGGGGGCCGGGTGGCTACACCTTC.

The chain uses TRBV5-5 and TRBJ1-2; D gene unclear. The germline V gene has CDR1 SGHKS and CDR2 YYEKEE (reference sequence). The CDR3 loop spans 13 amino acids. V was pared by 4 bases and J by 3 bases, with 10 bases between. The CDR3 nucleotides read TGTGCCAGCAGCCCGGTATTGGACTATGGCTACACCTTC. It yields the protein CASSPVLDYGYTF.

The chain is built from TRBV9 and TRBJ1-4; tentatively, D is TRBD1 (6 bases). Germline CDR1 is SGDLS and CDR2 is YYNGEE. V was shortened by 3 bases and J by 5 bases, with 11 bases between the two germline ends. The CDR3 length is 14 residues. CDR3 residues: CASSAGAANEKLFF. The DNA of the CDR3 is TGTGCCAGCAGCGCAGGGGCAGCGAATGAAAAACTGTTTTTT.

The rearrangement joins TRBV18 to TRBJ2-7; 14 bases are shared with TRBD2. Per germline, CDR1 KGHSH and CDR2 LQKENI. This CDR3 region has 16 residues. V shed 2 bases and J 5 bases; nucleotides not matched to a gene: 5. The CDR3 DNA sequence: TGTGCCAGCTCACCAGAAGGGACTAGCGGGAGAAACGAGCAGTACTTC. Amino acid sequence: CASSPEGTSGRNEQYF.

As to this clone: One end of the junction varies from germline; a read error may be responsible. This chain connects TRBV7-7 to TRBJ2-1; 10 bases agree with TRBD2. Germline CDR1 and CDR2: SSHAT and FNYEAQ (reference sequence). The CDR3 is 16 amino acids. For the CDR3, the DNA is TGTGCTAGCAGCTTATATGCTAGCGGGAGTTACAATGAGCAGTTCTTC. As protein: CASSLYASGSYNEQFF.

This chain links TRBV6-5 with TRBJ2-7; D call uncertain. CDR1 and CDR2 from the germline V gene are MNHEY and SVGAGI. V was cut by 0 bases and J by 2 bases, with 8 bases left in between. The CDR3 runs 14 residues. The CDR3 here is CASSYSSQTYEQYF. CDR3 nucleotide sequence: TGTGCCAGCAGTTACTCGAGTCAAACCTACGAGCAGTACTTC.

The chain carries TRBV28 and TRBJ1-2; TRBD1 matches 7 bases. Per the germline V gene, CDR1 is MDHEN and CDR2 is SYDVKM. The CDR3 consists of 14 residues. The J segment lost 4 bases and the V segment lost 2 bases, leaving 4 bases of the junction unmatched. The CDR3 nucleotides are TGTGCCAGCAGTTTAACGACAGGGATCTATGGCTACACCTTC. Its translation is CASSLTTGIYGYTF.

The table lists this clone with a count of one. The chain couples TRBV5-6 to TRBJ1-1; perhaps TRBD1 as D (5 bases). The V end lost 2 bases, the J end lost 1 base, and 9 bases lay between the germline ends. Germline lookup yields CDR1 SGHDT and CDR2 YYEEEE. This CDR3 contains 14 residues. The CDR3 is CASSFFGANTEAFF. The DNA of the CDR3 is TGTGCCAGCAGCTTCTTTGGGGCGAACACTGAAGCTTTCTTT.

For the CDR3, the DNA is TGTGCCAGCAGCTTGGGGGGAGGGCTATCTGAGACCCAGTACTTC. It yields the protein CASSLGGGLSETQYF. The chain employs TRBV13 and TRBJ2-5; TRBD2 agrees at 7 bases. The CDR3 is made up of 15 amino acids. Germline V gene data show CDR1 as PRHDT and CDR2 as FYEKMQ (reference sequence). V shed 3 bases, J shed 5 bases, and the junction held 9 bases outside the gene matches. The full variable domain, with the rest looked up from reference TRBV13 and TRBJ2-5, is AAGVIQSPRHLIKEKRETATLKCYPIPRHDTVYWYQQGPGQDPQFLISFYEKMQSDKGSIPDRFSAQQFSDYHSELNMSSLELGDSALYFCASSLGGGLSETQYFGPGTRLLVL.

In its sample, this clone was seen once. This rearrangement joins TRBV18 to TRBJ2-2, with a possible D match to TRBD2 (5 bases). The CDR3 has 15 amino acids. With 0 bases removed from V and 6 bases from J, the gap between germline ends came to 11 bases. Germline CDR1 reads KGHSH; CDR2 reads LQKENI. The CDR3 here is CASSPPFGGPGELFF. The CDR3 nucleotides read TGTGCCAGCTCACCACCGTTTGGAGGTCCCGGGGAGCTGTTTTTT.

This chain joins TRBV25-1 and TRBJ2-1; D possibly matches TRBD1 or TRBD2 (6 bases each). The CDR3 extends over 18 amino acids. V was trimmed by 1 base and J by 0 bases, leaving 16 bases between them. Germline lookup yields CDR1 MGHDK and CDR2 SYGVNS. The CDR3 loop reads CASSESRGGLGSYNEQFF. CDR3 in DNA: TGTGCCAGCAGTGAATCAAGAGGGGGGCTGGGCTCCTACAATGAGCAGTTCTTC.

The genes are TRBV28 and TRBJ1-2; maybe TRBD1 (6 bases). In germline, CDR1 is MDHEN, CDR2 SYDVKM. The V gene lost 2 bases and the J gene lost 4 bases, with 17 bases spanning the gap. The CDR3 is 16 residues long. The CDR3 region is CASSLNTGNLLYGYTF. The CDR3 coding sequence is TGTGCCAGCAGTTTAAACACAGGGAACCTACTCTATGGCTACACCTTC.

The V and J genes are TRBV3-1 (or the pseudogene TRBV3-2) and TRBJ1-3; 7 nucleotides match TRBD1. Germline assignment: CDR1 LGHDT and CDR2 YNNKEL (reference sequence). The CDR3 runs to 16 residues. V dropped 4 bases and J dropped 9; count of bases not matched to a gene: 15. CDR3 residues: CASSPGLGTGEVTIYF. CDR3 bases: TGTGCCAGCAGCCCGGGGCTCGGAACAGGGGAAGTCACCATATATTTT.

This clone appeared a few times. This rearrangement joins TRBV19 to TRBJ1-1, with D hard to call. Per germline, CDR1 LNHDA and CDR2 SQIVND (reference sequence). The CDR3 length is 13 residues. The V end lost 8 bases, the J end lost 2 bases, and 12 bases lay between the germline ends. DNA for the CDR3: TGTGCCAGTTCTCTCGACTTTAACACTGAAGCTTTCTTT. It specifies CASSLDFNTEAFF. Drawing the rest from reference TRBV19 and TRBJ1-1, the complete variable domain is DGGITQSPKYLFRKEGQNVTLSCEQNLNHDAMYWYRQDPGQGLRLIYYSQIVNDFQKGDIAEGYSVSREKKESFPLTVTSAQKNPTAFYLCASSLDFNTEAFFGQGTRLTVV.

A single count supports this clone. The CDR3 is CASSQTRGGPNEKLFF. CDR3 nucleotides: TGCGCCAGCAGCCAAACCAGAGGGGGCCCTAATGAAAAACTGTTTTTT. This chain uses TRBV5-1 with TRBJ1-4, with 7 bases identical to TRBD1. The CDR3 is made up of 16 amino acids. Per the germline V gene, CDR1 is SGHRS and CDR2 is YFSETQ. After removal of 4 bases from V and 3 bases from J, the junction contained 9 bases not matched to a gene. The entire variable domain, with the rest obtained from reference TRBV5-1 and TRBJ1-4, is as follows: KAGVTQTPRYLIKTRGQQVTLSCSPISGHRSVSWYQQTPGQGLQFLFEYFSETQRNKGNFPGRFSGRQFSNSRSEMNVSTLELGDSALYLCASSQTRGGPNEKLFFGSGTQLSVL.

The chain is built from TRBV20-1 and TRBJ2-5, with 7 bases that match TRBD1. The CDR3 is 14 amino acids. Germline V gene lookup returns CDR1 DFQATT and CDR2 SNEGSKA (reference sequence). Trimming took 3 bases from V and 3 from J; bases not matched to a gene: 7. CDR3 loop: CSASPGTAKETQYF. The CDR3 DNA is TGCAGTGCTAGTCCAGGGACAGCCAAAGAGACCCAGTACTTC.